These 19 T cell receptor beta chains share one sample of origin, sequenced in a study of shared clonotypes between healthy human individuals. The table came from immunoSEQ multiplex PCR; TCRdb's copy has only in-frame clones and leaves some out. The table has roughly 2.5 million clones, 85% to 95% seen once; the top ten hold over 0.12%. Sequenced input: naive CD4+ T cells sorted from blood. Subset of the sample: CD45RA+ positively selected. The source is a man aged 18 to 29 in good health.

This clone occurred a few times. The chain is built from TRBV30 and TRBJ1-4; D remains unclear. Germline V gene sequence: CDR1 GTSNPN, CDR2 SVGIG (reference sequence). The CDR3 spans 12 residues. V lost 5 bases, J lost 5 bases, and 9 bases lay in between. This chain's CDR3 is CAWRLGNEKLFF. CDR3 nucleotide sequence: TGTGCCTGGCGGTTAGGGAATGAAAAACTGTTTTTT.

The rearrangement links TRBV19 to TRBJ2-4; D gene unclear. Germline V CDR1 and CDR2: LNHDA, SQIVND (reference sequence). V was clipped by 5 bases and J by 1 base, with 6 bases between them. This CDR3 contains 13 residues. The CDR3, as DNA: TGTGCCAGTAGTGATGCGGCCAAAAACATTCAGTACTTC. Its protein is CASSDAAKNIQYF. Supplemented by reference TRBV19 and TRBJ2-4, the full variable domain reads DGGITQSPKYLFRKEGQNVTLSCEQNLNHDAMYWYRQDPGQGLRLIYYSQIVNDFQKGDIAEGYSVSREKKESFPLTVTSAQKNPTAFYLCASSDAAKNIQYFGAGTRLSVL.

The CDR3 region is CSVGLGRATDTQYF. The CDR3 nucleotides read TGCAGCGTTGGTCTAGGGCGGGCCACAGATACGCAGTATTTT. V is TRBV29-1 and J is TRBJ2-3; D possibly corresponds to TRBD2 (5 bases). The CDR3 loop spans 14 amino acids. Germline CDR1 is SQVTM and CDR2 is ANQGSEA. V was trimmed by 4 bases and J by 2 bases, leaving 13 bases between them.

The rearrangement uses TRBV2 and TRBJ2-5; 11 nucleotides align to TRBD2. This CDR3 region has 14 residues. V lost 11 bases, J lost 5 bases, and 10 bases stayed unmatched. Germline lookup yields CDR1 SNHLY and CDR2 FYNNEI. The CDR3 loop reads CARGTSGPTETQYF. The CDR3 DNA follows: TGTGCCCGGGGGACTAGCGGCCCGACGGAGACCCAGTACTTC. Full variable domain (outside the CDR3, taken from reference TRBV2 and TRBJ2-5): EPEVTQTPSHQVTQMGQEVILRCVPISNHLYFYWYRQILGQKVEFLVSFYNNEISEKSEIFDDQFSVERPDGSNFTLKIRSTKLEDSAMYFCARGTSGPTETQYFGPGTRLLVL.

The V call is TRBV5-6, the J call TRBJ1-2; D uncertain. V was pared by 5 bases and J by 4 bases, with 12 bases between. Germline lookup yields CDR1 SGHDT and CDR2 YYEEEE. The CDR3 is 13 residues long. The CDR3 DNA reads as TGTGCCAGCAGTTTGAGCAGTACCTATGGCTACACCTTC. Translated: CASSLSSTYGYTF.

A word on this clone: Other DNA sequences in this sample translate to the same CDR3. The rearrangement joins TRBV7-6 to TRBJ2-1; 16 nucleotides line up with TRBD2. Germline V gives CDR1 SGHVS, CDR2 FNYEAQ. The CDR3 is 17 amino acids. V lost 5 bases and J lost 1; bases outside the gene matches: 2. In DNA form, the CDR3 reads TGTGCCAGCAGCGCGGGACTAGCGGGGGGGTCCTACAATGAGCAGTTCTTC. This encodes CASSAGLAGGSYNEQFF.

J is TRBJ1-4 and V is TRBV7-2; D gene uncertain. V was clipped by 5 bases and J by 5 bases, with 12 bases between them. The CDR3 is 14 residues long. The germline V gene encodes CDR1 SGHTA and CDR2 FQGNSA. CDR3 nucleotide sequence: TGTGCCAGCAGCCAGAGATTAGGAAATGAAAAACTGTTTTTT. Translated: CASSQRLGNEKLFF.

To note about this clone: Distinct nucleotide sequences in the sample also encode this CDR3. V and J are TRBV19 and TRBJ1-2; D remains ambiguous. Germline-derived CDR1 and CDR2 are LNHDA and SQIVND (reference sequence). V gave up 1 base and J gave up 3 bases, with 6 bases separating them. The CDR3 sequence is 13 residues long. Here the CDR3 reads CASSIGADYGYTF. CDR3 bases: TGTGCCAGTAGTATAGGGGCTGACTATGGCTACACCTTC. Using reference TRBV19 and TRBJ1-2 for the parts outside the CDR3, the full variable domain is DGGITQSPKYLFRKEGQNVTLSCEQNLNHDAMYWYRQDPGQGLRLIYYSQIVNDFQKGDIAEGYSVSREKKESFPLTVTSAQKNPTAFYLCASSIGADYGYTFGSGTRLTVV.

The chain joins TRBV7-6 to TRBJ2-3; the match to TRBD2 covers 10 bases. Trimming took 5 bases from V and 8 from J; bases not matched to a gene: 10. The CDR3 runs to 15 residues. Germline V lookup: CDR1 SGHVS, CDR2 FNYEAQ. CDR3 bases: TGTGCCAGCAGCATCGACGCCGGGACTAGCGTTACGCAGTATTTT. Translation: CASSIDAGTSVTQYF.

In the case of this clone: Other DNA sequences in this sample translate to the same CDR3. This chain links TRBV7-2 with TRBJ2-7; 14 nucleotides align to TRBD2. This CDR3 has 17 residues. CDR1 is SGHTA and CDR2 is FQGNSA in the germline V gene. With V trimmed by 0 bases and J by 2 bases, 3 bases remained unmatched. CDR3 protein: CASSLAGTSGSPYEQYF. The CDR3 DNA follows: TGTGCCAGCAGCTTAGCGGGGACTAGCGGGAGCCCCTACGAGCAGTACTTC.

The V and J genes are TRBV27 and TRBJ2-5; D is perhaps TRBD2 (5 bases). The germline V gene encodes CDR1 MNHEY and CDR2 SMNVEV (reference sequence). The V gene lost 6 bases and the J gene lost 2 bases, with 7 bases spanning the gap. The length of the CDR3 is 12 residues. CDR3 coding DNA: TGTGCCAGCAGGAGGAGGCAAGAGACCCAGTACTTC. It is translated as CASRRRQETQYF.

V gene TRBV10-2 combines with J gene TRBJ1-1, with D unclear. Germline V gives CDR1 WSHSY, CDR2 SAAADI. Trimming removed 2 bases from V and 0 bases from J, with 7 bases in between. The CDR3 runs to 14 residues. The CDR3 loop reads CASSETNLNTEAFF. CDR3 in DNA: TGCGCCAGCAGTGAGACAAACCTGAACACTGAAGCTTTCTTT.

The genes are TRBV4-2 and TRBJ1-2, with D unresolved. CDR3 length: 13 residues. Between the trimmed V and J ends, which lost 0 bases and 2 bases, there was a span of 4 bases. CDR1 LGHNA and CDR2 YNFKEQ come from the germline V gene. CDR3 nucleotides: TGTGCCAGCAGCCAAGAAAACAACTATGGCTACACCTTC. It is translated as CASSQENNYGYTF.

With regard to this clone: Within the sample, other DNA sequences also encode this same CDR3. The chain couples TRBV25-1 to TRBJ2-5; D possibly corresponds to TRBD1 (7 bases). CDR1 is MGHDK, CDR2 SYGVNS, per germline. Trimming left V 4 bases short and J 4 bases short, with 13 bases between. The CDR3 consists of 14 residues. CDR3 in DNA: TGTGCCAGCAGTGCCCCAGGGGGGCGAGAGACCCAGTACTTC. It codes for CASSAPGGRETQYF.

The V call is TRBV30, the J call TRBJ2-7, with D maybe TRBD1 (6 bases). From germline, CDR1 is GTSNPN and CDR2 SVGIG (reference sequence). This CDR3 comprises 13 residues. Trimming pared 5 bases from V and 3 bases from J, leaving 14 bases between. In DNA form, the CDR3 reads TGTGCCTGGTGTAGGGACAAAAGCTACGAGCAGTACTTC. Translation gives CAWCRDKSYEQYF.

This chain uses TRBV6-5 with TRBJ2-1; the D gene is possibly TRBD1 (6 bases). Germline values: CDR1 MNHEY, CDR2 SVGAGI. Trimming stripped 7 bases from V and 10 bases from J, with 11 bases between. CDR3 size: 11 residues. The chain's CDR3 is CASTRDREQFF. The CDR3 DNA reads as TGTGCCAGCACACGCGACAGGGAGCAGTTCTTC.

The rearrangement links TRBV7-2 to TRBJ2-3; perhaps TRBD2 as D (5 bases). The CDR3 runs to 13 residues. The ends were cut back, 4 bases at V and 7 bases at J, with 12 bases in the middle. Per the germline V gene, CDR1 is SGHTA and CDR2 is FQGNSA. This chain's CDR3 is CASSSGNINTQYF. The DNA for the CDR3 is TGTGCCAGCAGCTCCGGGAACATAAATACGCAGTATTTT.

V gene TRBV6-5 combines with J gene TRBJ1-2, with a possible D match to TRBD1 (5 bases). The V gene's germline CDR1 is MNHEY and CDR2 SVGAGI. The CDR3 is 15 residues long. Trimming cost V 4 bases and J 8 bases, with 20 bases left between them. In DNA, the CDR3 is TGTGCCAGCAGTTCCCTTGGCAGGGAGGTAGGCGGCTACACCTTC. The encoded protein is CASSSLGREVGGYTF.

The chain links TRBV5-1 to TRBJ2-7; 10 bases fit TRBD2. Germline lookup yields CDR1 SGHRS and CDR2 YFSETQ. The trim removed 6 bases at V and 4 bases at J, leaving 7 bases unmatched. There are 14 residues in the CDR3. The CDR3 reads CASTHDSGRYEQYF. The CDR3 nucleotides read TGCGCCAGCACCCACGATAGCGGGAGGTACGAGCAGTACTTC. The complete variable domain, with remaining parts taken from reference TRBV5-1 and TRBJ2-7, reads KAGVTQTPRYLIKTRGQQVTLSCSPISGHRSVSWYQQTPGQGLQFLFEYFSETQRNKGNFPGRFSGRQFSNSRSEMNVSTLELGDSALYLCASTHDSGRYEQYFGPGTRLTVT.